A single sample is the source of the 26 T cell receptor beta chains below, sequenced in a study of T cell responses to AZD1222 COVID-19 vaccine. Here immunoSEQ multiplex PCR was the method, and the copy in TCRdb shows in-frame clones only, minus some. This sample has some 150,000 clones, with around 88% found just once. This specimen consisted of peripheral blood, obtained on day 0 of MenACWY control vaccination. These receptors were taken from an adult in good health.

The chain recombines TRBV12-3 or TRBV12-4 with TRBJ2-2; D is unclear. There are 13 residues in the CDR3. Between the trimmed V and J ends, which lost 5 bases and 4 bases, there was a span of 8 bases. CDR3 sequence (DNA): TGTGCCAGCAGTCCGCGGACCACCGGGGAGCTGTTTTTT. Its protein is CASSPRTTGELFF.

This chain connects TRBV29-1 to TRBJ1-2; D is uncertain. The CDR3 loop spans 11 amino acids. Germline V CDR1 and CDR2: SQVTM, ANQGSEA. Trimming took 5 bases from V and 8 from J, leaving 12 bases between them. The DNA for the CDR3 is TGCAGCGTTTTGGGTCAAGACGGCTACACCTTC. Residues: CSVLGQDGYTF.

The gene calls are TRBV11-2 and TRBJ2-3, with 11 bases aligning to TRBD2. The CDR3 runs 17 residues. V was pared by 3 bases and J by 4 bases, with 9 bases of the junction left unmatched. Germline CDR1 is SGHAT and CDR2 is FQNNGV. CDR3 DNA sequence: TGTGCCAGCAGCTTGTTTACTAGCGGGAGATACCCAGATACGCAGTATTTT. Residues: CASSLFTSGRYPDTQYF. Looking up the rest from reference TRBV11-2 and TRBJ2-3 gives the full variable domain: EAGVAQSPRYKIIEKRQSVAFWCNPISGHATLYWYQQILGQGPKLLIQFQNNGVVDDSQLPKDRFSAERLKGVDSTLKIQPAKLEDSAVYLCASSLFTSGRYPDTQYFGPGTRLTVL.

This chain links TRBV6-5 with TRBJ1-1; D uncertain. The ends were cut back, 5 bases at V and 3 bases at J, with 10 bases in the middle. CDR1 and CDR2 from the germline V gene are MNHEY and SVGAGI. The CDR3 consists of 13 residues. CDR3 region: CASSPQVYTEAFF. CDR3 coding DNA: TGTGCCAGCAGTCCTCAGGTTTACACTGAAGCTTTCTTT.

This chain uses TRBV6-5 with TRBJ1-2; D gene ambiguous. V lost 4 bases and J lost 4, with 10 bases in between. The CDR3 has 13 amino acids. Germline values: CDR1 MNHEY, CDR2 SVGAGI. CDR3 residues: CASSLGFLYGYTF. In DNA, the CDR3 is TGTGCCAGCAGTTTGGGTTTCCTCTATGGCTACACCTTC.

The chain recombines TRBV21-1 with TRBJ2-1; the table calls TRBD2, which could not be checked here. TRBV21-1 is a pseudogene segment. The CDR3 has 12 amino acids. CDR3 loop: CASSERAREQFF. The DNA for the CDR3 is TGTGCCAGCAGCGAGAGGGCGCGCGAGCAGTTCTTC.

This chain links TRBV5-1 with TRBJ1-2; D ambiguous. The CDR3 is 14 residues long. Between the trimmed V and J ends, which lost 2 bases and 3 bases, there was a span of 11 bases. CDR1 and CDR2 from the germline V gene are SGHRS and YFSETQ. The CDR3 region is CASSLRVGDYGYTF. Written as DNA, the CDR3 is TGCGCCAGCAGCTTACGGGTTGGAGACTATGGCTACACCTTC. Based on the CDR3 plus reference TRBV5-1 and TRBJ1-2, the full variable domain is KAGVTQTPRYLIKTRGQQVTLSCSPISGHRSVSWYQQTPGQGLQFLFEYFSETQRNKGNFPGRFSGRQFSNSRSEMNVSTLELGDSALYLCASSLRVGDYGYTFGSGTRLTVV.

This chain links TRBV18 with TRBJ1-5; 7 bases map to TRBD1. This CDR3 has 16 residues. Germline assignment: CDR1 KGHSH and CDR2 LQKENI. V lost 1 base, J lost 0 bases, and 3 bases stayed unmatched. CDR3: CASSPQGAGSNQPQHF. The DNA of the CDR3 is TGTGCCAGCTCACCACAGGGGGCTGGTAGCAATCAGCCCCAGCATTTT.

This clone came up once. The chain is built from TRBV5-1 and TRBJ1-4; TRBD1 might be the D (5 bases). The length of the CDR3 is 15 residues. Germline V gene sequence: CDR1 SGHRS, CDR2 YFSETQ. V lost 4 bases and J 6 bases, leaving 16 bases between the germline ends. CDR3 in amino acids: CASSLRGTSDEKLFF. CDR3 in DNA: TGCGCCAGCAGCCTCCGGGGGACCTCCGATGAAAAACTGTTTTTT.

The chain employs TRBV18 and TRBJ2-1; 9 nucleotides agree with TRBD1. The J segment lost 6 bases and the V segment lost 9 bases, leaving 15 bases of the junction unmatched. The CDR3 contains 16 residues. Germline CDR1 is KGHSH and CDR2 is LQKENI. The CDR3 DNA sequence: TGTGCCAGTGCAACGGGGACAGGGAGTTTAGTCAATGAGCAGTTCTTC. This gives the protein CASATGTGSLVNEQFF.

V gene TRBV4-3 combines with J gene TRBJ2-1; D call uncertain. The CDR3 is 15 amino acids. Germline V gene sequence: CDR1 LGHNA, CDR2 YSLEER. The V and J ends lost 4 bases and 4 bases respectively, with 14 bases between them. CDR3 DNA sequence: TGCGCCAGCAGCCTGCTCCCCGACGCTTACAATGAGCAGTTCTTC. Translating gives CASSLLPDAYNEQFF.

In this sample, this clone turned up a few times. The J gene is TRBJ2-7, the V gene TRBV2; 7 nucleotides agree with TRBD1. In germline, CDR1 is SNHLY, CDR2 FYNNEI. V lost 6 bases, J lost 9 bases, and 8 bases stayed unmatched. The CDR3 is 12 residues long. The CDR3 DNA sequence: TGTGCCAGCAGCAGCGACAGGGCTGGGCAGTACTTC. It yields the protein CASSSDRAGQYF.

The chain carries TRBV5-5 and TRBJ1-3; weak D call: TRBD1 (6 bases). There are 18 residues in the CDR3. Trimming removed 1 base at V and 1 base at J, with 18 bases between. CDR1 and CDR2 from the germline V gene are SGHKS and YYEKEE (reference sequence). The CDR3 loop is CASSLFPGHRISGNTIYF. The CDR3, as DNA: TGTGCCAGCAGCTTGTTCCCGGGACACAGAATTTCTGGAAACACCATATATTTT. The variable domain in full, with the rest retrieved from reference TRBV5-5 and TRBJ1-3, is DAGVTQSPTHLIKTRGQQVTLRCSPISGHKSVSWYQQVLGQGPQFIFQYYEKEERGRGNFPDRFSARQFPNYSSELNVNALLLGDSALYLCASSLFPGHRISGNTIYFGEGSWLTVV.

This clone was found once. This rearrangement joins TRBV5-5 to TRBJ2-6; 7 nucleotides match TRBD1. There are 16 residues in the CDR3. J gave up 4 bases and V 1 base, and 5 bases lay outside the gene matches. From germline, CDR1 is SGHKS and CDR2 YYEKEE (reference sequence). Here the CDR3 reads CASSLPPGQGANVLTF. CDR3 sequence (DNA): TGTGCCAGCAGCTTGCCCCCGGGACAGGGGGCCAACGTCCTGACTTTC.

J is TRBJ2-1 and V is TRBV6-1; D remains unclear. Per germline, CDR1 MNHNS and CDR2 SASEGT. This CDR3 region has 15 residues. V lost 3 bases and J lost 8, with 17 bases in between. Written as DNA, the CDR3 is TGTGCCAGCAGTGATGGGCCCTGGGGATCGGATGAGCAGTTCTTC. Translating gives CASSDGPWGSDEQFF.

The rearrangement uses TRBV4-3 and TRBJ1-1; 9 bases agree with TRBD1. Trimming removed 4 bases from V and 4 bases from J; junction bases left unmatched: 10. CDR1 and CDR2 (germline): LGHNA, YSLEER. This CDR3 has 16 residues. CDR3 DNA: TGCGCCAGCAGCCTATTCCCGGGACAGGGAGGCACTGAAGCTTTCTTT. This encodes CASSLFPGQGGTEAFF.

The chain carries TRBV7-9 and TRBJ1-5; D unresolved. The CDR3 extends over 13 amino acids. Germline-derived CDR1 and CDR2 are SEHNR and FQNEAQ (reference sequence). V lost 5 bases, J lost 5 bases, and 10 bases lay in between. CDR3 region: CASSADGDQPQHF. Written as DNA, the CDR3 is TGTGCCAGCAGCGCGGACGGTGATCAGCCCCAGCATTTT.

In this sample, this clone turned up once. The J gene is TRBJ2-2, the V gene TRBV2; TRBD1 matches 7 bases. CDR1 SNHLY and CDR2 FYNNEI come from the germline V gene. Unmatched junction bases numbered 7, after V lost 4 bases and J lost 5 bases. The CDR3 consists of 15 residues. CDR3 in DNA: TGTGCCAGCAGTGCTTACAGGGGTGGAACCGGGGAGCTGTTTTTT. Translation gives CASSAYRGGTGELFF.

The gene calls are TRBV7-9 and TRBJ2-1; D not resolved. Germline V gives CDR1 SEHNR, CDR2 FQNEAQ (reference sequence). The V gene lost 2 bases and the J gene lost 5 bases, with 4 bases spanning the gap. This CDR3 region has 12 residues. CDR3 sequence: CASSLLDNEQFF. The CDR3 DNA is TGTGCCAGCAGCTTATTAGACAATGAGCAGTTCTTC.

The chain couples TRBV18 to TRBJ2-1; 8 bases fit TRBD2. The CDR3 contains 15 residues. Trimming at V came to 3 bases and at J to 3 bases, leaving 4 bases not matched to a gene. Germline lookup yields CDR1 KGHSH and CDR2 LQKENI. DNA for the CDR3: TGTGCCAGCTCACCGGGGCGGGGGGTCTACAATGAGCAGTTCTTC. Its protein is CASSPGRGVYNEQFF.

This sequence joins TRBV6-2 or TRBV6-3 and TRBJ2-7; D unresolved. Trimming left V 2 bases short and J 0 bases short, with 5 bases between. This CDR3 spans 13 amino acids. CDR1 is MNHEY, CDR2 SVGEGT, per germline. Written as DNA, the CDR3 is TGTGCCAGCAGTTACCAGAGCTCCTACGAGCAGTACTTC. Protein product: CASSYQSSYEQYF.

This clone turned up a few times. The chain employs TRBV3-1 (or the pseudogene TRBV3-2) and TRBJ2-3; 13 bases are a match to TRBD2. Germline CDR1 reads LGHDT; CDR2 reads YNNKEL (reference sequence). The V gene end was trimmed by 0 bases and the J gene end by 0 bases; junction bases not matched to a gene: 12. The CDR3 length is 21 residues. The chain's CDR3 is CASSQDTQPGLAGLSTDTQYF. DNA of the CDR3: TGTGCCAGCAGCCAAGATACTCAACCGGGACTAGCGGGGCTGAGCACAGATACGCAGTATTTT.

The chain recombines TRBV10-3 with TRBJ1-2, with 7 bases aligning to TRBD1. CDR3 size: 14 residues. Germline assignment: CDR1 ENHRY and CDR2 SYGVKD. V shed 3 bases and J 3 bases; nucleotides not matched to a gene: 4. In DNA form, the CDR3 reads TGTGCCATCAGTGACCCCGGGACAGACTATGGCTACACCTTC. As protein: CAISDPGTDYGYTF.

The rearrangement links TRBV10-1 to TRBJ2-7; D gene uncertain. Per the germline V gene, CDR1 is WNHNN and CDR2 is SYGVQD (reference sequence). V lost 3 bases and J lost 7, with 19 bases in between. The CDR3 contains 15 residues. Here the CDR3 reads CASSDHRTRPGEQYF. In DNA form, the CDR3 reads TGCGCCAGCAGTGACCATCGAACGAGGCCCGGGGAGCAGTACTTC.

In its sample, this clone was seen a few times. The V call is TRBV7-2, the J call TRBJ2-5, with D hard to call. The length of the CDR3 is 14 residues. V lost 4 bases, J lost 1 base, and 10 bases lay in between. Germline V gives CDR1 SGHTA, CDR2 FQGNSA. The CDR3: CASSYQTGQETQYF. DNA for the CDR3: TGTGCCAGCAGCTATCAGACGGGCCAAGAGACCCAGTACTTC.

As DNA, the CDR3 is TGTGCCAGCTCACCGGGGACAGCGGAGGGAGGTTGGCCCCAGCATTTT. Encoded protein: CASSPGTAEGGWPQHF. The chain employs TRBV18 and TRBJ1-5; 7 nucleotides line up with TRBD1. CDR3 length: 16 amino acids. J was trimmed by 9 bases and V by 3 bases; bases with no gene match: 14. In germline, CDR1 is KGHSH, CDR2 LQKENI.